The clone carrying this TCR beta chain was seen ten or more times. The antigen is undetermined. This entry belongs to a study of spatial heterogeneity in lung cancer. In the study overall: A unique TCR and UMI combination showed up more than ten times in raw reads, on average. Study results and limitations: In tumor T cells, estimated coverage reached around 7% for alpha chains and approximately 12% for beta chains. For expanded intratumoral alpha and beta TCRs, counts tracked tumor mutation counts.

TCRdb re-called the 5' RACE reads through MiXCR, storing one row per CDR3 protein. The table lists some 10,000 distinct CDR3 sequences, around 5% of them singletons. Germline assignment: CDR1 DFQATT and CDR2 SNEGSKA (reference sequence). With V trimmed by 3 bases and J by 2 bases, 4 bases remained unmatched. The CDR3 contains 14 residues. Time point of the sample: sample taken at primary tumor resection. Frozen PBMC, nontumor lung or tumor provided whole RNA, which was sequenced unsorted. This chain uses TRBV20-1 with TRBJ2-5; 9 bases fit TRBD2. Source: lung tumor tissue, taken at surgery. The clonotype originates from a female donor with early-stage non-small cell lung cancer. CDR3 in amino acids: CSASIAGGQETQYF. Written as DNA, the CDR3 is TGCAGTGCTAGTATTGCGGGAGGGCAAGAGACCCAGTACTTC.